The 20 T cell receptor beta chains in this list originate from one sample, sequenced in a study of cytomegalovirus exposure and HLA in healthy donors. Only in-frame clones appear in the TCRdb table, and some are missing; sequencing was by immunoSEQ multiplex PCR. The table lists about 360,000 clones, about nine tenths of them singletons. The sequenced sample consisted of PBMCs. The receptors here all came from a young woman in good health and CMV-seronegative.

V is TRBV27 and J is TRBJ2-1; the D is unclear. The germline gives CDR1 MNHEY, CDR2 SMNVEV (reference sequence). Trimming pared 1 base from V and 7 bases from J, leaving 8 bases between. The CDR3 runs 13 residues. The CDR3 nucleotides read TGTGCCAGCAGTTTATGGGCGCGTAATGAGCAGTTCTTC. This encodes CASSLWARNEQFF.

The chain joins TRBV5-1 to TRBJ2-7, with D possibly matching TRBD1 (6 bases). The germline gives CDR1 SGHRS, CDR2 YFSETQ. The CDR3 is 15 residues long. V was pared by 2 bases and J by 6 bases, with 18 bases between. The CDR3 region is CASSFSPQGGSEQYF. For the CDR3, the DNA is TGCGCCAGCAGCTTTTCCCCACAGGGTGGGAGCGAGCAGTACTTC. Full variable domain (rest looked up from reference TRBV5-1 and TRBJ2-7): KAGVTQTPRYLIKTRGQQVTLSCSPISGHRSVSWYQQTPGQGLQFLFEYFSETQRNKGNFPGRFSGRQFSNSRSEMNVSTLELGDSALYLCASSFSPQGGSEQYFGPGTRLTVT.

In its sample, this clone was seen a few times. The chain is built from TRBV29-1 and TRBJ2-2; TRBD2 aligns across 7 bases. The length of the CDR3 is 13 residues. Trimming at V came to 4 bases and at J to 6 bases, leaving 5 bases not matched to a gene. Germline-derived CDR1 and CDR2 are SQVTM and ANQGSEA. CDR3 loop: CSVVGRVAGELFF. The CDR3 DNA reads TGCAGCGTTGTGGGGAGGGTTGCCGGGGAGCTGTTTTTT.

This rearrangement joins TRBV28 to TRBJ2-2; TRBD2 matches at 9 bases. CDR3 length equals 16 residues. In germline, CDR1 is MDHEN, CDR2 SYDVKM. V gave up 5 bases and J gave up 7 bases; unmatched junction bases: 11. CDR3 in DNA: TGTGCCAGCAGTGCCCTAGCGGGGCTCATACACGGGGAGCTGTTTTTT. It specifies CASSALAGLIHGELFF.

The V call is TRBV27, the J call TRBJ2-4; D may be TRBD2 (7 bases). CDR3 length: 18 residues. Trimming pared 6 bases from V and 2 bases from J, leaving 23 bases between. Germline CDR1 is MNHEY and CDR2 is SMNVEV (reference sequence). This CDR3 is CASRSGREGVLSKNIQYF. DNA of the CDR3: TGTGCCAGCAGGTCTGGGAGGGAGGGGGTTCTTTCCAAAAACATTCAGTACTTC.

This clone has only one observation. This sequence joins TRBV28 and TRBJ2-5; 7 bases line up with TRBD1. The CDR3 loop spans 13 amino acids. Per germline, CDR1 MDHEN and CDR2 SYDVKM. Trimming took 5 bases from V and 5 from J; bases not matched to a gene: 5. CDR3 in amino acids: CASSRQGRETQYF. As DNA, the CDR3 is TGTGCCAGCAGTCGACAGGGCCGGGAGACCCAGTACTTC.

The rearrangement uses TRBV30 and TRBJ1-1; D is uncertain. The germline CDR1 and CDR2 sequences are GTSNPN and SVGIG (reference sequence). This CDR3 is 13 amino acids long. Trimming pared 1 base from V and 5 bases from J, leaving 11 bases between. The CDR3 loop is CAWSATGITEAFF. The CDR3 coding sequence is TGTGCCTGGAGTGCCACGGGGATAACTGAAGCTTTCTTT.

The sample holds one count of this clone. The chain recombines TRBV2 with TRBJ1-4, with D possibly TRBD1 on 6 matching bases. The CDR3 loop spans 16 amino acids. Germline V gene lookup returns CDR1 SNHLY and CDR2 FYNNEI. V was pared by 5 bases and J by 8 bases, with 21 bases between. The CDR3 DNA sequence: TGTGCCAGCAGTCCAAGGGAAAGGGGGTTGGGAGAAAAACTGTTTTTT. It encodes CASSPRERGLGEKLFF.

This clone was recorded many times. The same CDR3 arises from other DNA sequences in this sample as well. The chain uses TRBV28 and TRBJ1-1; 9 nucleotides line up with TRBD1. The V segment lost 5 bases and the J segment 4 bases; nucleotides outside the gene matches: 2. The CDR3 length is 13 residues. CDR1 and CDR2 (germline): MDHEN, SYDVKM. CDR3 loop: CASSRDRVTEAFF. As DNA, the CDR3 is TGTGCCAGCAGTCGGGACAGGGTCACTGAAGCTTTCTTT.

The rearrangement joins TRBV4-2 to TRBJ2-5; TRBD2 agrees at 9 bases. The CDR3 totals 14 residues. The J segment lost 3 bases and the V segment lost 4 bases, leaving 3 bases of the junction unmatched. Germline V gene data show CDR1 as LGHNA and CDR2 as YNFKEQ. The CDR3 coding sequence is TGTGCCAGCAGCCGGGCTAGCGGGGAAGAGACCCAGTACTTC. Translated: CASSRASGEETQYF.

V is TRBV6-5 and J is TRBJ2-1, with 8 bases aligning to TRBD1. The CDR3 extends over 15 amino acids. J lost 2 bases, V lost 6 bases, and 6 bases had no gene match. CDR1 is MNHEY, CDR2 SVGAGI, per germline. The DNA of the CDR3 is TGTGCCAGCAGCCGGACAGGGAGAACCTACAATGAGCAGTTCTTC. It codes for CASSRTGRTYNEQFF.

The V call is TRBV5-6, the J call TRBJ2-7, with unresolved D. Germline V CDR1 and CDR2: SGHDT, YYEEEE. The CDR3 is made up of 14 amino acids. V dropped 0 bases and J dropped 3 bases, with 10 bases sitting between them. This CDR3 is CASSLDPRSYEQYF. CDR3 coding DNA: TGTGCCAGCAGCTTGGATCCGAGGAGCTACGAGCAGTACTTC.

The gene calls are TRBV27 and TRBJ1-2; 7 bases are a match to TRBD1. Germline CDR1 MNHEY, CDR2 SMNVEV (reference sequence). V gave up 2 bases and J gave up 8 bases; unmatched junction bases: 5. The CDR3 consists of 13 residues. This CDR3 reads CASSLEGASGYTF. In DNA, the CDR3 is TGTGCCAGCAGTTTAGAGGGGGCAAGCGGCTACACCTTC.

This chain uses TRBV27 with TRBJ2-7; 9 bases are a match to TRBD1. With 5 bases clipped from V and 5 bases from J, the junction kept 10 bases outside the gene matches. From germline, CDR1 is MNHEY and CDR2 SMNVEV (reference sequence). The CDR3 has 15 amino acids. The DNA for the CDR3 is TGTGCCAGCAGTGAATCCGGGACAGGGCCCCACGAGCAGTACTTC. Its translation is CASSESGTGPHEQYF.

The V and J genes are TRBV10-2 and TRBJ1-2; no clear D. Germline V gene data show CDR1 as WSHSY and CDR2 as SAAADI. The CDR3 covers 14 residues. Trimming took off 2 bases at V and 2 bases at J, with 9 bases between the two ends. For the CDR3, the DNA is TGCGCCAGCAGTGAGATCGGAGGGAACTATGGCTACACCTTC. This gives the protein CASSEIGGNYGYTF.

The chain couples TRBV27 to TRBJ2-5; TRBD2 agrees at 9 bases. V lost 3 bases and J lost 7; bases outside the gene matches: 6. The germline V gene has CDR1 MNHEY and CDR2 SMNVEV (reference sequence). The CDR3 is 14 amino acids. The CDR3 sequence: CASSFVSGRGTQYF. DNA of the CDR3: TGTGCCAGCAGTTTTGTTAGCGGGAGAGGGACCCAGTACTTC.

CDR3 residues: CASSLQGSSGNTIYF. CDR3 nucleotide sequence: TGTGCCAGCAGCTTGCAGGGATCCTCTGGAAACACCATATATTTT. The chain is built from TRBV5-8 and TRBJ1-3; weak D call: TRBD1 (5 bases). The germline CDR1 and CDR2 sequences are SGHTS and YDEGEE. The CDR3 is 15 residues long. Deletions cut 1 base from V and 0 bases from J, with 8 bases between.

The chain uses TRBV5-1 and TRBJ1-1, with TRBD1 as a possible D gene (5 bases). This CDR3 has 12 residues. V lost 2 bases and J 8 bases, leaving 10 bases between the germline ends. Germline lookup yields CDR1 SGHRS and CDR2 YFSETQ. CDR3 region: CASSFVQGEAFF. The CDR3 DNA follows: TGCGCCAGCAGCTTCGTCCAGGGAGAAGCTTTCTTT.

The chain is built from TRBV27 and TRBJ1-4; 11 bases fit TRBD1. Germline CDR1 and CDR2: MNHEY and SMNVEV (reference sequence). The CDR3 extends over 14 amino acids. V lost 7 bases and J lost 6; bases outside the gene matches: 4. CDR3 bases: TGTGCCAGCAAAGGGACAGGGGGGTATGAAAAACTGTTTTTT. Translated, it gives CASKGTGGYEKLFF.

The chain combines TRBV27 with TRBJ2-5, with 7 bases aligning to TRBD2. V lost 8 bases, J lost 5 bases, and 11 bases stayed unmatched. This CDR3 has 14 amino acids. Germline V gene sequence: CDR1 MNHEY, CDR2 SMNVEV (reference sequence). The CDR3 DNA sequence: TGTGCCAGCCCCTCTGGGGGGGTAAGTGAGACCCAGTACTTC. Translating it yields CASPSGGVSETQYF.